This T cell receptor beta chain was sequenced for a study of cytomegalovirus exposure and HLA in healthy donors. The study, taken as a whole, reports: For presence/absence analyses, sequencing depth was assumed to be roughly uniform across donors. Later on, an analysis tied 15,000 to 20,000 TCR beta sequences to HLA alleles at 0.05 false discovery rate. Apart from CMV serostatus, no immune exposure information was available.

The PCR employed 60 Vbeta primers together with 13 Jbeta primers. Clones were sequenced by immunoSEQ multiplex PCR, and TCRdb holds only the in-frame ones, with some missing. The sample includes about 120,000 clones, about 80% seen only once; the top ten take more than 7%. CDR3 length equals 14 residues. Looked up from germline, CDR1 is KGHSH and CDR2 is LQKENI. V shed 4 bases and J shed 5 bases, with 14 bases lying between them. A word on this clone: Its antigen is still unknown.

Sequenced input: PBMCs. The TCR was taken from a female donor in good health and CMV-seropositive. The chain has TRBV18 and TRBJ1-1; D perhaps matches TRBD1 (5 bases). CDR3 protein: CASSQRGEITEAFF. The CDR3 DNA sequence: TGTGCCAGCTCACAACGGGGGGAGATTACTGAAGCTTTCTTT.